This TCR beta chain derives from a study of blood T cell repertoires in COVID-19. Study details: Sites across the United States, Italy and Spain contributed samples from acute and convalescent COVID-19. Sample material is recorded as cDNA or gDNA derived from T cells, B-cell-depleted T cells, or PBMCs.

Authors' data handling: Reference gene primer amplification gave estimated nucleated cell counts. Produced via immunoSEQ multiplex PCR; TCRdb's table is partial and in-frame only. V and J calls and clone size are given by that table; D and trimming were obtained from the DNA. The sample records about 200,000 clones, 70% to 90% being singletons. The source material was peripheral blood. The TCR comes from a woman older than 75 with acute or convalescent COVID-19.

CDR3 in amino acids: CASSGGLGEQYF. The CDR3 DNA reads TGTGCCAGCAGCGGTGGCCTAGGAGAGCAGTACTTC. V is TRBV9 and J is TRBJ2-7; no definite D call. Germline assignment: CDR1 SGDLS and CDR2 YYNGEE. Trimming took 3 bases from V and 7 from J, leaving 11 bases between them. The CDR3 has 12 residues.